These 22 T cell receptor beta chains originate from one sample sequenced in a study of identifying expanded T cells in peripheral blood. Method: immunoSEQ multiplex PCR; TCRdb's copy keeps in-frame clones and lacks some. Of 83,000 or so clones in the sample, roughly 90% were seen once. The sequenced sample consisted of blood. These receptors were collected from a person between 18 and 75 years old in good health.

This clone has only one observation. The CDR3 reads CARHPGTGRYEQYF. CDR3 bases: TGTGCCAGACACCCCGGGACAGGTCGCTACGAGCAGTACTTC. This sequence joins TRBV6-4 and TRBJ2-7; TRBD1 matches at 8 bases. The CDR3 consists of 14 residues. V trimming: 9 bases; J trimming: 3 bases; junction bases outside the gene matches: 10. Germline V gene sequence: CDR1 MRHNA, CDR2 SNTAGT.

This rearrangement joins TRBV27 to TRBJ2-7; 10 bases line up with TRBD1. The CDR3 runs 12 residues. V lost 8 bases to trimming and J lost 6 bases; unmatched junction nucleotides: 4. CDR1 is MNHEY, CDR2 SMNVEV, per germline (reference sequence). CDR3 in amino acids: CASGDRGREQYF. The CDR3 bases are TGTGCCAGCGGCGACAGGGGGCGCGAGCAGTACTTC.

The J gene is TRBJ2-3, the V gene TRBV27, with D possibly matching TRBD1 (6 bases). CDR3 length: 15 residues. Germline V gene data show CDR1 as MNHEY and CDR2 as SMNVEV (reference sequence). V was cut by 7 bases and J by 3 bases, with 17 bases left in between. The CDR3 loop is CASNAGTYETDTQYF. The CDR3 coding sequence is TGTGCCAGCAATGCCGGGACATATGAAACAGATACGCAGTATTTT.

The chain couples TRBV5-1 to TRBJ2-7, with TRBD2 matching 9 bases. CDR1 is SGHRS and CDR2 is YFSETQ in the germline V gene. The ends lost 5 bases at V and 0 bases at J; junction bases unmatched: 3. CDR3 size: 14 residues. The CDR3 DNA is TGCGCCAGCAGTGAAGCGGGAGGCTCCTACGAGCAGTACTTC. Protein product: CASSEAGGSYEQYF.

This clone was detected once. The chain couples TRBV7-9 to TRBJ1-1; weak D call: TRBD1 (5 bases). Trimming shortened V by 5 bases and J by 3 bases, and 13 bases separated the two germline ends. Germline CDR1 reads SEHNR; CDR2 reads FQNEAQ (reference sequence). The CDR3 totals 14 residues. DNA of the CDR3: TGTGCCAGCAGCCTCCCGGGGCTCCACACTGAAGCTTTCTTT. It yields the protein CASSLPGLHTEAFF.

This chain joins TRBV2 and TRBJ2-5; unclear D gene. The CDR3 has 12 residues. Trimming removed 6 bases at V and 2 bases at J, with 7 bases between. CDR1 SNHLY and CDR2 FYNNEI come from the germline V gene. For the CDR3, the DNA is TGTGCCAGCAGCCGTAGTCAAGAGACCCAGTACTTC. It specifies CASSRSQETQYF.

The V gene is TRBV5-1, the J gene TRBJ2-3; weak D call: TRBD2 (5 bases). Germline V gives CDR1 SGHRS, CDR2 YFSETQ. The V end was cut by 1 base, the J end by 6 bases, with 21 bases between. The CDR3 sequence is 17 residues long. CDR3 sequence: CASSLNFPTTRGDTQYF. The CDR3 nucleotides are TGCGCCAGCAGCTTGAATTTCCCGACGACTCGAGGGGATACGCAGTATTTT.

This rearrangement joins TRBV5-1 to TRBJ2-1; the match to TRBD2 covers 7 bases. Germline CDR1 reads SGHRS; CDR2 reads YFSETQ. After removal of 6 bases from V and 4 bases from J, the junction contained 16 bases not matched to a gene. The CDR3 has 17 residues. The CDR3 nucleotides read TGCGCCAGCACCCCCCCCACAGCGGGGCCTCCTTACAATGAGCAGTTCTTC. Protein product: CASTPPTAGPPYNEQFF.

The V and J genes are TRBV9 and TRBJ2-7, with D unclear. CDR3 length: 14 amino acids. Germline CDR1 and CDR2: SGDLS and YYNGEE. Trimming pared 0 bases from V and 0 bases from J, leaving 7 bases between. The CDR3 nucleotides read TGTGCCAGCAGCGTAGGTGGGGACTCCTACGAGCAGTACTTC. Protein product: CASSVGGDSYEQYF.

The chain couples TRBV9 to TRBJ2-5; 7 nucleotides align to TRBD1. Germline CDR1 SGDLS, CDR2 YYNGEE. With V trimmed by 4 bases and J by 3 bases, 6 bases remained unmatched. The CDR3 runs 14 residues. The CDR3 region has the DNA TGTGCCAGCAGCTCCGAGACAGGGAAAGAGACCCAGTACTTC. This translates into CASSSETGKETQYF.

This sequence joins TRBV7-7 and TRBJ2-2; D is tentatively TRBD1 or TRBD2 (5 bases each). Deletions cut 1 base from V and 5 bases from J, with 11 bases between. Germline loops: CDR1 SSHAT, CDR2 FNYEAQ (reference sequence). This CDR3 spans 15 amino acids. The CDR3 sequence: CASSLEGRGTGELFF. CDR3 sequence (DNA): TGTGCCAGCAGCTTAGAGGGACGAGGGACCGGGGAGCTGTTTTTT.

The rearrangement joins TRBV5-6 to TRBJ2-1; the D call may be TRBD1 or TRBD2 (5 bases each). The CDR3 spans 15 residues. The V gene lost 2 bases and the J gene lost 8 bases, with 17 bases spanning the gap. CDR1 is SGHDT and CDR2 is YYEEEE in the germline V gene. CDR3 nucleotides: TGTGCCAGCAGCTTTGCTCAGGGAAGGAGGTATGAGCAGTTCTTC. This translates into CASSFAQGRRYEQFF.

This rearrangement joins TRBV5-1 to TRBJ1-1, with D perhaps TRBD1 (6 bases). V was clipped by 0 bases and J by 4 bases, with 10 bases between them. This CDR3 has 14 amino acids. Looked up from germline, CDR1 is SGHRS and CDR2 is YFSETQ. CDR3 sequence: CASSLVDSTTEAFF. As DNA, the CDR3 is TGCGCCAGCAGCTTGGTGGACAGCACCACTGAAGCTTTCTTT.

The chain combines TRBV15 with TRBJ2-1, with D perhaps assigned TRBD1 or TRBD2 (5 bases each). V was cut by 3 bases and J by 7 bases, with 16 bases left in between. Germline V gene lookup returns CDR1 LNHNV and CDR2 YYDKDF (reference sequence). The CDR3 contains 15 residues. For the CDR3, the DNA is TGTGCCACCAGCAGCGGTACTACGAGGGGAAATGAGCAGTTCTTC. Encoded protein: CATSSGTTRGNEQFF.

The CDR3 DNA sequence: TGTGCCAGCAAATCCGGGACTAGCGGGAGGCCTCAAACAGATACGCAGTATTTT. Amino acid sequence: CASKSGTSGRPQTDTQYF. The chain links TRBV27 to TRBJ2-3, with 15 bases lining up with TRBD2. V shed 7 bases and J 3 bases; nucleotides not matched to a gene: 11. CDR3 length: 18 residues. The germline V gene has CDR1 MNHEY and CDR2 SMNVEV (reference sequence).

In DNA form, the CDR3 reads TGTGCCAGCAGCTGGGGCAGGGGAACCTACGAGCAGTACTTC. This sequence encodes CASSWGRGTYEQYF. This chain uses TRBV6-6 with TRBJ2-7; D may be TRBD1 (6 bases). Germline values: CDR1 MNHNY, CDR2 SVGAGI (reference sequence). This CDR3 is 14 amino acids long. Trimming pared 6 bases from V and 2 bases from J, leaving 14 bases between.

J is TRBJ1-5 and V is TRBV15; TRBD1 matches at 9 bases. Per germline, CDR1 LNHNV and CDR2 YYDKDF (reference sequence). V gave up 3 bases and J gave up 4 bases; unmatched junction bases: 4. The CDR3 sequence is 15 residues long. CDR3 coding DNA: TGTGCCACCAGCAGGGACAGGGGTTTGAATCAGCCCCAGCATTTT. Translating it yields CATSRDRGLNQPQHF.

This clone appeared a single time. The chain has TRBV6-4 and TRBJ2-1; 7 positions match TRBD2. Trimming cost V 6 bases and J 9 bases; bases outside gene matches: 8. Germline V gene sequence: CDR1 MRHNA, CDR2 SNTAGT. The CDR3 runs 13 residues. The CDR3 region is CASSSGASGEQFF. The CDR3 DNA is TGTGCCAGCAGCTCCGGGGCTAGCGGTGAGCAGTTCTTC.

The chain combines TRBV7-9 with TRBJ2-3, with TRBD2 identical over 9 bases. The germline gives CDR1 SEHNR, CDR2 FQNEAQ (reference sequence). This CDR3 has 15 amino acids. The junction had 4 bases not matched to a gene; V was cut back by 5 bases and J by 1 base. Here the CDR3 DNA reads TGTGCCAGCAGCCCCCGGACTAGCGGCACAGATACGCAGTATTTT. Its translation is CASSPRTSGTDTQYF.

This chain links TRBV2 with TRBJ1-1; no clear D. Germline lookup yields CDR1 SNHLY and CDR2 FYNNEI. This CDR3 is built from 13 residues. The V end was cut by 6 bases, the J end by 2 bases, with 10 bases between. For the CDR3, the DNA is TGTGCCAGCAGCCTGTATTATAACACTGAAGCTTTCTTT. Its translation is CASSLYYNTEAFF.

This chain connects TRBV18 to TRBJ2-4, with D possibly TRBD1 on 6 matching bases. This CDR3 spans 12 amino acids. Per germline, CDR1 KGHSH and CDR2 LQKENI. V was shortened by 3 bases and J by 6 bases, with 6 bases between the two germline ends. Here the CDR3 reads CASSPDRNIQYF. The CDR3 DNA follows: TGTGCCAGCTCACCGGACAGAAACATTCAGTACTTC.

V is TRBV27 and J is TRBJ2-7; D is unclear. There are 14 residues in the CDR3. The V gene's germline CDR1 is MNHEY and CDR2 SMNVEV (reference sequence). V lost 3 bases and J lost 2, with 11 bases in between. The CDR3, as DNA: TGTGCCAGCAGTTTGGTTCTAGGCCCCTACGAGCAGTACTTC. This sequence encodes CASSLVLGPYEQYF.